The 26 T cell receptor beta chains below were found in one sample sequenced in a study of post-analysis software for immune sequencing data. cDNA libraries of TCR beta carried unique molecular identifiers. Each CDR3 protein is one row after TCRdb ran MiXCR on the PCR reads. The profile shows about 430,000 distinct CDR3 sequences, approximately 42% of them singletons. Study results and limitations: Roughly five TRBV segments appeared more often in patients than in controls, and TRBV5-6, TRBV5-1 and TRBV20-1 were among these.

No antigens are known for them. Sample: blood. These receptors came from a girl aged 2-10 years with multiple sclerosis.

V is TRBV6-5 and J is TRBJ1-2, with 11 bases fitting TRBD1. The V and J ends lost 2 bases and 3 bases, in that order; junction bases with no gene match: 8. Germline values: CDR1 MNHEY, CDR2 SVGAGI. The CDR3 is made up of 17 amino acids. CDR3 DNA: TGTGCCAGCAGTTACGGACCGGGACAGGGGGACTACTATGGCTACACCTTC. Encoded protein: CASSYGPGQGDYYGYTF.

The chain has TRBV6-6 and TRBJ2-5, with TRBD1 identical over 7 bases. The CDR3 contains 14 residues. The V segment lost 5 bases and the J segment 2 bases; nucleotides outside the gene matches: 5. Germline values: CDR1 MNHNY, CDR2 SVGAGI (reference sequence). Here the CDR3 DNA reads TGTGCCAGCAGTCACCCGGGACAGCAAGAGACCCAGTACTTC. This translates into CASSHPGQQETQYF.

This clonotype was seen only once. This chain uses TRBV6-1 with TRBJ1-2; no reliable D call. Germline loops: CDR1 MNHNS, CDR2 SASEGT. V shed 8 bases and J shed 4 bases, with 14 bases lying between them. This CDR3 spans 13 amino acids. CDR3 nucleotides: TGTGCCAGCGGTAGGGAACAGACCTATGGCTACACCTTC. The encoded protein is CASGREQTYGYTF.

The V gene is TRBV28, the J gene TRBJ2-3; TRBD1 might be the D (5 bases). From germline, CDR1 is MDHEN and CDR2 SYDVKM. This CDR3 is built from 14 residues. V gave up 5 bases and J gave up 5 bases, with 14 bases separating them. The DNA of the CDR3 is TGTGCCAGCAGTCCCCTGGGGCGGAAAGATACGCAGTATTTT. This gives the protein CASSPLGRKDTQYF.

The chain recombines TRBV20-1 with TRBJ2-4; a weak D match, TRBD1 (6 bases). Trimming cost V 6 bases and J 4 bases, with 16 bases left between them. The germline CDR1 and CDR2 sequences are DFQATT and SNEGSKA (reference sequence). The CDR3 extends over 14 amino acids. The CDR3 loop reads CSARNRDTKNIQYF. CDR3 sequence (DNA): TGCAGTGCCCGGAACCGGGACACGAAAAACATTCAGTACTTC.

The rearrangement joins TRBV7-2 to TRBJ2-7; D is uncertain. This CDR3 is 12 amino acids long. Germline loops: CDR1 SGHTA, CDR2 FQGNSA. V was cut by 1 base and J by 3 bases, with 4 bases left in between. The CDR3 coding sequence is TGTGCCAGCAGCTTAGATCTCTACGAGCAGTACTTC. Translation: CASSLDLYEQYF. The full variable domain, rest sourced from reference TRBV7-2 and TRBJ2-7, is GAGVSQSPSNKVTEKGKDVELRCDPISGHTALYWYRQSLGQGLEFLIYFQGNSAPDKSGLPSDRFSAERTGGSVSTLTIQRTQQEDSAVYLCASSLDLYEQYFGPGTRLTVT.

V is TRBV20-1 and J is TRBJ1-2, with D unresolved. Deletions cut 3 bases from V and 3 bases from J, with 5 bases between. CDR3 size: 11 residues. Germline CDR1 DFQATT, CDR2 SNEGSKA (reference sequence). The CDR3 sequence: CSASTDYGYTF. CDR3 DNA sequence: TGCAGTGCTAGTACAGACTATGGCTACACCTTC.

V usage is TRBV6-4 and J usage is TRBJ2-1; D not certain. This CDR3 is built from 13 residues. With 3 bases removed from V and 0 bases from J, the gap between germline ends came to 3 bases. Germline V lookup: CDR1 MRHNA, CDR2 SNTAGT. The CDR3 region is CASSEDSYNEQFF. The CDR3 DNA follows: TGTGCCAGCAGTGAGGACTCCTACAATGAGCAGTTCTTC.

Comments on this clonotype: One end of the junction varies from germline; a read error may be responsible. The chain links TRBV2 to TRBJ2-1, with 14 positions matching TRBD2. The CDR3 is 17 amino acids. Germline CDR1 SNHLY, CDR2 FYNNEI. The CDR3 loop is CASREGTSGSSYNEQFF. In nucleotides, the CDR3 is TGTGCCAGCAGGGAAGGGACTAGCGGGAGCTCCTACAATGAGCAGTTCTTC.

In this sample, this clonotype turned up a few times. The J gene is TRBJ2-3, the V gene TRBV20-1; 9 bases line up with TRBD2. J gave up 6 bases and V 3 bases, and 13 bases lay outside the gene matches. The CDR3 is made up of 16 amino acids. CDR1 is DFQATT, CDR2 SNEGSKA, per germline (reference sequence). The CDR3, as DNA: TGCAGTGCTAGTCGTCCGGCGGGAGGGCCCCGTGATACGCAGTATTTT. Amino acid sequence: CSASRPAGGPRDTQYF.

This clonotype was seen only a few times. CDR3 nucleotide sequence: TGCGCCAGCAGCCAAGAGGGCGGAGGGTCTACCTACGAGCAGTACTTC. This sequence encodes CASSQEGGGSTYEQYF. The chain links TRBV4-1 to TRBJ2-7; D perhaps matches TRBD2 (6 bases). Germline-derived CDR1 and CDR2 are MGHRA and YSYEKL. The CDR3 loop spans 16 amino acids. With 0 bases removed from V and 2 bases from J, the gap between germline ends came to 14 bases.

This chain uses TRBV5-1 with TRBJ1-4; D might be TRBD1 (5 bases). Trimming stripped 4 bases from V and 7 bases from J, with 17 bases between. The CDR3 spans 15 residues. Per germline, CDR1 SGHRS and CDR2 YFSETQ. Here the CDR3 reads CASSQGDQRSEKLFF. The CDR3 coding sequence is TGCGCCAGCAGCCAGGGTGACCAACGGAGTGAAAAACTGTTTTTT.

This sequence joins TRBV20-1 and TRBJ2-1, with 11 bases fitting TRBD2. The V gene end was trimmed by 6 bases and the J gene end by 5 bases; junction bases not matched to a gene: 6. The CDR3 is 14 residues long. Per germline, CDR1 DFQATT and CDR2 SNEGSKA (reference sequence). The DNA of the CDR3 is TGCAGTGCCGCCGCTAGCGGGAGGAACAATGAGCAGTTCTTC. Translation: CSAAASGRNNEQFF.

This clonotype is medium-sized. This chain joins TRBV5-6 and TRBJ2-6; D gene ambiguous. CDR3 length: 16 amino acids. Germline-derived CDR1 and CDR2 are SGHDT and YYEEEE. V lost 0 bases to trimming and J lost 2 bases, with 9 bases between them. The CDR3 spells CASSLAGSAGANVLTF. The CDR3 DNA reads TGTGCCAGCAGCTTGGCGGGCTCGGCTGGGGCCAACGTCCTGACTTTC. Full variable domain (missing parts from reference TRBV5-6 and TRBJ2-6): DAGVTQSPTHLIKTRGQQVTLRCSPKSGHDTVSWYQQALGQGPQFIFQYYEEEERQRGNFPDRFSGHQFPNYSSELNVNALLLGDSALYLCASSLAGSAGANVLTFGAGSRLTVL.

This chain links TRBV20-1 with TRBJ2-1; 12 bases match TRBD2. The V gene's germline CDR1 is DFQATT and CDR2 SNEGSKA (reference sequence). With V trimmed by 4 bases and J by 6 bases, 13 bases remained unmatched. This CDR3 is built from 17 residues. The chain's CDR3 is CSATASGRAGDVNEQFF. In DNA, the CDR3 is TGCAGTGCTACCGCTAGCGGGAGGGCCGGGGACGTCAATGAGCAGTTCTTC.

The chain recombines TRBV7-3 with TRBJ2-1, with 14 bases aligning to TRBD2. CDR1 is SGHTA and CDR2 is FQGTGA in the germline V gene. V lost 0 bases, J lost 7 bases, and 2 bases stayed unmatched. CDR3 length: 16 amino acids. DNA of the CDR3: TGTGCCAGCAGCTTAACGACTAGCGGGAGGGTAAATGAGCAGTTCTTC. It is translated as CASSLTTSGRVNEQFF.

CDR3 sequence (DNA): TGCAGCGTTGAAGATCCTCTCGGATCTGGTACCGATGGCTACACCTTC. Translated: CSVEDPLGSGTDGYTF. V usage is TRBV29-1 and J usage is TRBJ1-2; D is unclear. This CDR3 spans 16 amino acids. Between the trimmed V and J ends, which lost 0 bases and 6 bases, there was a span of 20 bases. Germline assignment: CDR1 SQVTM and CDR2 ANQGSEA. Filled out from reference TRBV29-1 and TRBJ1-2, the complete variable domain reads SAVISQKPSRDICQRGTSLTIQCQVDSQVTMMFWYRQQPGQSLTLIATANQGSEATYESGFVIDKFPISRPNLTFSTLTVSNMSPEDSSIYLCSVEDPLGSGTDGYTFGSGTRLTVV.

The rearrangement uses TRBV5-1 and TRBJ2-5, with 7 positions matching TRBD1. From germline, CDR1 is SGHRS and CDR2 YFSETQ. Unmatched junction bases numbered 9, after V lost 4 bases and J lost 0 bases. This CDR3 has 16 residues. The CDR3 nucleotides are TGCGCCAGCAGCCCCGGGACAGAGTTGTACCAAGAGACCCAGTACTTC. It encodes CASSPGTELYQETQYF.

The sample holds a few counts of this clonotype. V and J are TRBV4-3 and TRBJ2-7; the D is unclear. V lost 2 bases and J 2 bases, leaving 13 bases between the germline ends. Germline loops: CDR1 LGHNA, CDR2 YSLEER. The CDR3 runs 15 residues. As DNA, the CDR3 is TGCGCCAGCAGCCAATCCGCCTCCGGGCCCTACGAGCAGTACTTC. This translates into CASSQSASGPYEQYF.

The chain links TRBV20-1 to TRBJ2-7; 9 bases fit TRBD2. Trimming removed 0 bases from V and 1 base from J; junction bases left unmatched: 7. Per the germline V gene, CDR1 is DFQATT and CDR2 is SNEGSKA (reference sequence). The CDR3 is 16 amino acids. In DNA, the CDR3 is TGCAGTGCTAGAGAGGGCGGGGGGGCTAAGTCCTACGAGCAGTACTTC. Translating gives CSAREGGGAKSYEQYF.

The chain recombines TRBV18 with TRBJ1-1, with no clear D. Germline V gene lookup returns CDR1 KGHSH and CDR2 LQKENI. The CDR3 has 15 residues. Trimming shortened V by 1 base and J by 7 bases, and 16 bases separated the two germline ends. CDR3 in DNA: TGTGCCAGCTCACCACGCGGGGATCGCCGCGTTGAAGCTTTCTTT. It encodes CASSPRGDRRVEAFF.

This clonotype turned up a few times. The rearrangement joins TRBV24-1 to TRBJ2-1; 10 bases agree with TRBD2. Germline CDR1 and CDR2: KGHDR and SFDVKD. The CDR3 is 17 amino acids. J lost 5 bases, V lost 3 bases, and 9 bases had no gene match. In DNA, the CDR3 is TGTGCCACCAGTGATCCTCCGGGACTAGCGACAAACAATGAGCAGTTCTTC. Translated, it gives CATSDPPGLATNNEQFF.

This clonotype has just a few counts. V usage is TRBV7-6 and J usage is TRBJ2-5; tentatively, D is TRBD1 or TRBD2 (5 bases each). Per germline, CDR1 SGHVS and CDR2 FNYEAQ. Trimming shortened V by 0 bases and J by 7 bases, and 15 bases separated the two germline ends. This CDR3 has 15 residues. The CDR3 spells CASSLAGDPLRTQYF. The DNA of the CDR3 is TGTGCCAGCAGCTTAGCCGGGGACCCCCTTCGGACCCAGTACTTC.

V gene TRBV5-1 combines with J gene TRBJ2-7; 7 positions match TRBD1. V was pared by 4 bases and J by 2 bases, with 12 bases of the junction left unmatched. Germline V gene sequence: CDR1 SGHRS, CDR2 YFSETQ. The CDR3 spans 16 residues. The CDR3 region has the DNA TGCGCCAGCAGCAGGGGTTTGGACAGGCTGACCTACGAGCAGTACTTC. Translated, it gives CASSRGLDRLTYEQYF.

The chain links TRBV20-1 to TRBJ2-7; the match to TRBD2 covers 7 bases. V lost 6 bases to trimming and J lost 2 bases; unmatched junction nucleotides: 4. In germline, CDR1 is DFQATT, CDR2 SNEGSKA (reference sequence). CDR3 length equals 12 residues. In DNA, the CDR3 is TGCAGTGCCTGGGGAGGGACCTACGAGCAGTACTTC. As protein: CSAWGGTYEQYF.

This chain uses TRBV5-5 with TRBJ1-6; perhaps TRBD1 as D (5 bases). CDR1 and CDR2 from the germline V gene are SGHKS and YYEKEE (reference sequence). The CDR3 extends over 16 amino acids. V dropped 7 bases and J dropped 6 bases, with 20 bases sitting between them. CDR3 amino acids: CASEEWLGLSNSPLHF. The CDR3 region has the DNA TGTGCCAGCGAAGAGTGGTTGGGGCTGAGTAATTCACCCCTCCACTTT.